The present T cell receptor beta chain was sequenced within a study of control samples from healthy donors and cancer patients. The CDR3 has 14 amino acids. Germline V CDR1 and CDR2: MNHNS, SASEGT. Trimming left V 7 bases short and J 5 bases short, with 15 bases between. The assay was immunoSEQ multiplex PCR, and TCRdb's table has in-frame clones only and misses some. This table has some 130,000 clones, roughly 92% appearing once. The chain couples TRBV6-1 to TRBJ2-1; D is unclear. The sequence was obtained from a young man in good health. The sample was blood. CDR3: CASIPSGPNNEQFF. In DNA, the CDR3 is TGTGCCAGCATCCCATCCGGGCCAAACAATGAGCAGTTCTTC.